This record looks at one TCR beta chain sequence and its context. This sample was included in a study of blood T cell repertoires in COVID-19. How the authors handled the data: Reference gene primer amplification gave nucleated cell count estimates. Clones were read by immunoSEQ multiplex PCR, and TCRdb kept only the in-frame ones, dropping some. V and J calls and clone size follow that table, whereas D and trimming were derived from the DNA. Altogether tens of thousands of clones are present, 90% being singletons, with the ten largest covering just under 8.5%. The CDR3 has 14 residues. Germline CDR1 and CDR2: SGDLS and YYNGEE. Trimming stripped 0 bases from V and 6 bases from J, with 9 bases between.

The genes are TRBV9 and TRBJ1-4, with D unresolved. Sequences were obtained from peripheral blood. The TCR comes from a middle-aged woman with active COVID-19. The CDR3 reads CASSVGGNDEKLFF. In nucleotides, the CDR3 is TGTGCCAGCAGCGTAGGAGGAAACGATGAAAAACTGTTTTTT.